This T cell receptor (beta chain) was profiled in a study of shared clonotypes between healthy human individuals. The study's findings and limits: Limitation of the genetic and exposure-history diversity represented came from the few donors.

In germline, CDR1 is LGHNA, CDR2 YSLEER. This CDR3 spans 12 amino acids. V was pared by 3 bases and J by 12 bases, with 12 bases between. Sequencing was performed with immunoSEQ multiplex PCR; in TCRdb, only in-frame clones are kept and a portion is missing. Found here are about 1.1 million clones, about 84% of them singletons; the top ten hold roughly 0.61%. Splitting of CD4+ cells produced CD45RA+ naive and CD45RA-negative memory subsets. Turning to this clone: What it binds is unknown.

This rearrangement joins TRBV4-3 to TRBJ2-1, with D perhaps given as TRBD1 or TRBD2 (5 bases each). Sequencing used memory CD4+ T cells from PBMCs. The subset denotes: CD45RA-negative fraction. This TCR came from a man between 18 and 35 years old in good health. Some clones in this sample may be carry-over from other donors' samples. For the CDR3, the DNA is TGCGCCAGCAGCCACCGGGGCTCCGGGCAGTTCTTC. Its translation is CASSHRGSGQFF.